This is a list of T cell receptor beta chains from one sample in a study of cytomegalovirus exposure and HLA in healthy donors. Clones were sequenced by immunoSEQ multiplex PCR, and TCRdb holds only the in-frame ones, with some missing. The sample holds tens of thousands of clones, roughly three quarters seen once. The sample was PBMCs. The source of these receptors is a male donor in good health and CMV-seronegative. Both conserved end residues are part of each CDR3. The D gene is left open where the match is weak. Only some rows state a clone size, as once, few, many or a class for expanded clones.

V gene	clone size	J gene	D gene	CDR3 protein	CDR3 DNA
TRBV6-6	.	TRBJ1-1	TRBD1	CASSYGQGAWAFF	TGTGCCAGCAGTTACGGACAGGGGGCCTGGGCTTTCTTT
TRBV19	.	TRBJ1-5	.	CASGYSTDQPQHF	TGTGCCAGTGGATACAGCACGGATCAGCCCCAGCATTTT
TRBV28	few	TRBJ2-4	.	CASTPGTLKNIQYF	TGTGCCAGCACCCCCGGGACACTCAAAAACATTCAGTACTTC
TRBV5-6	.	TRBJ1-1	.	CASSQTTAEAFF	TGTGCCAGCAGCCAGACTACAGCTGAAGCTTTCTTT
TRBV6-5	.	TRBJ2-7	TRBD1	CASSTTGGEQYF	TGTGCCAGCAGTACGACAGGGGGCGAGCAGTACTTC
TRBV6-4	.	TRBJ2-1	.	CASSPGGPVDEQFF	TGTGCCAGCAGTCCCGGGGGGCCGGTGGATGAGCAGTTCTTC
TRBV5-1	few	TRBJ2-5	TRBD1	CASSLVQGAPQETQYF	TGCGCCAGCAGCTTGGTCCAGGGGGCGCCCCAAGAGACCCAGTACTTC
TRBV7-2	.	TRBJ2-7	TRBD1	CASSLARGDRGVYEKYF	TGTGCCAGCAGCTTAGCGCGGGGGGACAGGGGTGTCTACGAGAAGTACTTC
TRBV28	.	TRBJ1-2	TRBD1	CASDGFRDRASYGYTF	TGTGCCAGCGATGGCTTCCGGGACAGGGCCTCCTATGGCTACACCTTC
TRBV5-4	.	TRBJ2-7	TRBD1	CASSSGTGPYEQYF	TGTGCCAGCAGCTCCGGGACAGGGCCCTACGAGCAGTACTTC
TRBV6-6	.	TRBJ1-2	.	CASRFSGGEFYGYTF	TGTGCCAGCAGATTCTCTGGGGGGGAATTCTATGGCTACACCTTC
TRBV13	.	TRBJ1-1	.	CASSSGRYGTEAFF	TGTGCCAGCAGCTCCGGCAGGTACGGCACTGAAGCTTTCTTT
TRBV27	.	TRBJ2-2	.	CASRSPSTGELFF	TGTGCCAGCAGAAGTCCTAGCACCGGGGAGCTGTTTTTT
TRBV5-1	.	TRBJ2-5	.	CASSSNPGPQETQYF	TGCGCCAGCAGCTCTAATCCGGGTCCGCAAGAGACCCAGTACTTC
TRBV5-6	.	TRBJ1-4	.	CASSLGSSPGRLFF	TGTGCCAGCAGCTTAGGTTCCTCCCCGGGGAGACTGTTTTTT
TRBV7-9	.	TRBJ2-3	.	CSSSSTSGQVTDTQYF	TGTTCCAGCAGCAGTACCTCGGGACAAGTCACAGATACGCAGTATTTT
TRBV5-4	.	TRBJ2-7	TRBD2	CASSPGGGGSWGEQYF	TGTGCCAGCAGCCCGGGGGGGGGCGGGAGTTGGGGCGAGCAGTACTTC
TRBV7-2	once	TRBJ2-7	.	CASSLAAATAGNEQYF	TGTGCCAGCAGCTTAGCGGCGGCTACCGCGGGGAACGAGCAGTACTTC
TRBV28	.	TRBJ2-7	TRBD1	CASSSRDRDPYEQYF	TGTGCCAGCAGCTCCCGGGACAGGGACCCCTACGAGCAGTACTTC
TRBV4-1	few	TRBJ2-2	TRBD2	CASSRGLAGSAGELFF	TGCGCCAGCAGCCGCGGACTAGCGGGGTCTGCCGGGGAGCTGTTTTTT
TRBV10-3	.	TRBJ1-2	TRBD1	CAISATGDGYTF	TGTGCCATCAGTGCAACAGGGGATGGCTACACCTTC
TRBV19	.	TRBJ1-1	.	CASSIGLTNTEAFF	TGTGCCAGTAGCATCGGACTGACGAACACTGAAGCTTTCTTT
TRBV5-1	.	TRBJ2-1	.	CASSGITPGNEQFF	TGCGCCAGCAGCGGGATAACTCCGGGGAATGAGCAGTTCTTC
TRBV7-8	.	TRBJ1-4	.	CASSLGKPNEKLFF	TGTGCCAGCAGCTTAGGCAAGCCTAATGAAAAACTGTTTTTT
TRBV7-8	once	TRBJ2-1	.	CASSLIGQNEQFF	TGTGCCAGCAGCTTAATCGGACAGAATGAGCAGTTCTTC
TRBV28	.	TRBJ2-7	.	CASSLVDEQYF	TGTGCCAGCAGTTTAGTCGACGAGCAGTACTTC
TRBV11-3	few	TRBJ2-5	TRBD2	CASSFTSGSTQYF	TGTGCCAGCAGCTTTACTAGCGGATCCACCCAGTACTTC
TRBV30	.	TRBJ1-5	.	CAWSTSGGSGNQPQHF	TGTGCCTGGAGTACGTCGGGGGGCTCGGGCAATCAGCCCCAGCATTTT
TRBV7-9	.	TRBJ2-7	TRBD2	CSSSLEVSGTYEQYF	TGTTCCAGCAGCTTGGAGGTTAGCGGGACGTACGAGCAGTACTTC
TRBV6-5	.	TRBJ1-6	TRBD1	CASSPRTGFYSPLHF	TGTGCCAGCAGCCCTCGGACAGGTTTTTATTCACCCCTCCACTTT
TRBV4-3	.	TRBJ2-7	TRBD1	CASSQARDSAYEQYF	TGCGCCAGCAGCCAAGCTCGGGACAGTGCCTACGAGCAGTACTTC
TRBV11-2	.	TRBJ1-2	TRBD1	CASSSYRGRSSGYTF	TGTGCCAGCAGCTCATACAGGGGGCGTTCTTCTGGCTACACCTTC
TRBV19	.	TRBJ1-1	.	CASSPRKYSDGNTEAFF	TGTGCCAGTAGTCCGAGAAAATACAGTGACGGGAACACTGAAGCTTTCTTT
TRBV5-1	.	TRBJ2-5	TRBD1	CASSLAGQQETQYF	TGCGCCAGCAGCTTGGCGGGACAGCAAGAGACCCAGTACTTC
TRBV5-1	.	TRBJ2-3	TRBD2	CASSLAGGRTDTQYF	TGCGCCAGCAGCTTGGCGGGGGGTCGCACAGATACGCAGTATTTT
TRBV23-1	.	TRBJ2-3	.	CASSQRGTDTQYF	TGCGCCAGCAGTCAACGGGGAACAGATACGCAGTATTTT
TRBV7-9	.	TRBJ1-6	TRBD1	CASSPGQRDSPLHF	TGTGCCAGCAGCCCGGGACAGAGAGATTCACCCCTCCACTTT
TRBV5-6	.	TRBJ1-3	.	CASSLGLLRAGNTIYF	TGTGCCAGCAGCTTGGGTTTGCTGAGGGCTGGAAACACCATATATTTT
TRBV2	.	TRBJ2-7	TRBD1	CASSTLQGTSSYYEQYF	TGTGCCAGCAGTACCTTACAGGGGACCTCCTCTTACTACGAGCAGTACTTC
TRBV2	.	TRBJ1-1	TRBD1	CASNGGGLAVGTEAFF	TGTGCCAGCAACGGAGGGGGCCTTGCTGTTGGCACTGAAGCTTTCTTT
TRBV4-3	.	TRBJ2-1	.	CASSQDVSRSRVF	TGCGCCAGCAGCCAAGACGTATCGCGGAGCAGGGTCTTC
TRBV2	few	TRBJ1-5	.	CASSPLGREGNQPQHF	TGTGCCAGCAGCCCCTTAGGACGGGAGGGCAATCAGCCCCAGCATTTT
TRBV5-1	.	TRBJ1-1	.	CASSPGAEAFF	TGCGCCAGCAGCCCGGGGGCTGAAGCTTTCTTT
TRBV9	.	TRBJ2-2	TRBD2	CASSVRLAEPTGELFF	TGTGCCAGCAGCGTCCGGCTAGCGGAGCCCACCGGGGAGCTGTTTTTT
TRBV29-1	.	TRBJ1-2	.	CSARAAGFAGYTF	TGCAGCGCCAGGGCGGCAGGGTTTGCTGGCTACACCTTC
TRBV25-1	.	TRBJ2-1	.	CASMDSSPSSYNEQFF	TGTGCCAGCATGGATTCGAGCCCTAGCTCCTACAATGAGCAGTTCTTC
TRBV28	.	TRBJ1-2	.	CASSFRGGPNYGYTF	TGTGCCAGCAGTTTTCGGGGGGGACCCAACTATGGCTACACCTTC
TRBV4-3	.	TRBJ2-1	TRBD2	CASSHRTSGEYNEQFF	TGCGCCAGCAGCCACAGGACTAGCGGGGAGTACAATGAGCAGTTCTTC
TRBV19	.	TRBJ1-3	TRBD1	CASSILAGTGGNTIYF	TGTGCCAGTAGTATCCTCGCCGGGACAGGTGGAAACACCATATATTTT
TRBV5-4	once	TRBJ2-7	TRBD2	CASTIGGGNYEQYF	TGTGCCAGCACGATCGGCGGGGGAAACTACGAGCAGTACTTC
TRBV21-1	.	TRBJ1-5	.	CASKETECSNQPQHF	TGTGCCAGCAAGGAGACAGAATGTAGCAATCAGCCCCAGCATTTT
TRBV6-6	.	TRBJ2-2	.	CASRDQDTGTGELFF	TGTGCCAGCAGGGATCAGGACACCGGCACCGGGGAGCTGTTTTTT
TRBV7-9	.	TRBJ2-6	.	CASSPARSSGANVLTF	TGTGCCAGCAGCCCCGCCCGGTCCTCTGGGGCCAACGTCCTGACTTTC
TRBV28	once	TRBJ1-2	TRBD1	CASSSTGEVGYGYTF	TGTGCCAGCAGTTCGACAGGGGAAGTCGGCTATGGCTACACCTTC